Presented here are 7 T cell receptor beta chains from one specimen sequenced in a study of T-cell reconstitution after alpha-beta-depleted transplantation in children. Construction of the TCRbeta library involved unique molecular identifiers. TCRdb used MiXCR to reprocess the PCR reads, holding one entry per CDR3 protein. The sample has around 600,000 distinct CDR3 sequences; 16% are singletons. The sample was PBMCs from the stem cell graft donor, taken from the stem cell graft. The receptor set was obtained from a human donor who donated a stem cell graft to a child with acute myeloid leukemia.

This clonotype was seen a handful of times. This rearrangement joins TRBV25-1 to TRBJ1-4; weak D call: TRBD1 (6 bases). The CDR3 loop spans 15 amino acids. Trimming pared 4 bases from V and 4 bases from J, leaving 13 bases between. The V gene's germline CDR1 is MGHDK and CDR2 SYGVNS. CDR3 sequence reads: CASSGGQLSNEKLFF. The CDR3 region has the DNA TGTGCCAGCAGTGGAGGACAGCTAAGTAATGAAAAACTGTTTTTT.

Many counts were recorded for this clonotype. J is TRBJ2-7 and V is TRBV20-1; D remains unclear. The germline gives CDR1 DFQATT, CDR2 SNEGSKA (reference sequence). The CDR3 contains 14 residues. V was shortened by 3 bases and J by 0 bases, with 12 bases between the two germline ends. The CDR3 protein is CSASVRRLSYEQYF. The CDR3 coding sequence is TGCAGTGCTAGCGTTAGACGTCTCTCCTACGAGCAGTACTTC.

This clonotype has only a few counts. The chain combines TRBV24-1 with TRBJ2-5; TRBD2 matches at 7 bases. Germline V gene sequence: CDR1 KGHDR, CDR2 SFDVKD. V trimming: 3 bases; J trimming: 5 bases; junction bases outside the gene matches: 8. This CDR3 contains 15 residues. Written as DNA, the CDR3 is TGTGCCACCAGTGATCCGCCGGGGACTAAGGAGACCCAGTACTTC. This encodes CATSDPPGTKETQYF.

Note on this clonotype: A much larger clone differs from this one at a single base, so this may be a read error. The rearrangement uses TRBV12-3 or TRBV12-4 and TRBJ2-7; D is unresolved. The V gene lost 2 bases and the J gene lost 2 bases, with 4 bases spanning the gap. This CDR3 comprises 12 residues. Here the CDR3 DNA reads TGTGCCAGCAGTTTATATCCCTACGAGCAGTACTTC. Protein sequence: CASSLYPYEQYF.

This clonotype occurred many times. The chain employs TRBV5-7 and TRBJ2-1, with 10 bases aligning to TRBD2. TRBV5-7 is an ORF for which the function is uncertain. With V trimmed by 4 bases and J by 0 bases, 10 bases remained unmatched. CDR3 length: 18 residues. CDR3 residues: CASSEASGGLSSYNEQFF. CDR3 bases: TGTGCCAGCAGCGAGGCTAGCGGGGGCCTTAGCTCCTACAATGAGCAGTTCTTC.

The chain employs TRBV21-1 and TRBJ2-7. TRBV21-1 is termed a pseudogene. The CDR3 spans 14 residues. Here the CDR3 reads CASKGSKLDYEQYF. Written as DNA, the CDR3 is TGTGCCAGCAAAGGATCCAAATTGGACTACGAGCAGTACTTC.

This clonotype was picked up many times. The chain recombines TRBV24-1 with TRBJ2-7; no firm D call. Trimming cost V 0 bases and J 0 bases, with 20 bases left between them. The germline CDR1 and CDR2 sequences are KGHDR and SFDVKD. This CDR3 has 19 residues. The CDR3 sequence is CATSDLQMIRWGTSYEQYV. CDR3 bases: TGTGCCACCAGTGATTTGCAGATGATTCGTTGGGGAACCTCCTACGAGCAGTACGTC.